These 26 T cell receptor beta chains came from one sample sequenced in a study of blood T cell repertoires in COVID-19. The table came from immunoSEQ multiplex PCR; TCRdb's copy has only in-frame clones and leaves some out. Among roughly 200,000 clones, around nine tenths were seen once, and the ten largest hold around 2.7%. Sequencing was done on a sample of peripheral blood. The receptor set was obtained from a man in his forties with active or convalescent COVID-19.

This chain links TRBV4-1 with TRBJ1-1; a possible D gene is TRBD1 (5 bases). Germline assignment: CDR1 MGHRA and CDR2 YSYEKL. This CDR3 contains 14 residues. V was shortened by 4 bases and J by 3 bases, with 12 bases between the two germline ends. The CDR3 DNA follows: TGCGCCAGCAGCCGAACAATCAGGGACACTGAAGCTTTCTTT. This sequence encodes CASSRTIRDTEAFF.

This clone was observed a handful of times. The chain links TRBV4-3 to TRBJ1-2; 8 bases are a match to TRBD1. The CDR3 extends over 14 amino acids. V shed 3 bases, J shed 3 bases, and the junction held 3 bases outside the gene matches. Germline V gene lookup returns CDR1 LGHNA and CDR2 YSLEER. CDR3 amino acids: CASSQQTGDYGYTF. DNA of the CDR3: TGCGCCAGCAGCCAGCAGACAGGGGACTATGGCTACACCTTC.

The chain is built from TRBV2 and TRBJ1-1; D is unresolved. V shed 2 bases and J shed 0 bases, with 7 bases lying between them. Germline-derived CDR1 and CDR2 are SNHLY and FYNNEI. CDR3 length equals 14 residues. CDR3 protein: CASSEWQMNTEAFF. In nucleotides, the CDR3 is TGTGCCAGCAGTGAATGGCAGATGAACACTGAAGCTTTCTTT.

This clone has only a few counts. The CDR3 DNA reads as TGTGCCAGCAGCTTAGCGCTTACGGGGGTCTACAATGAGCAGTTCTTC. Protein product: CASSLALTGVYNEQFF. The chain links TRBV7-9 to TRBJ2-1, with D possibly being TRBD2 (6 bases). This CDR3 region has 16 residues. Germline V gene lookup returns CDR1 SEHNR and CDR2 FQNEAQ (reference sequence). Deletions cut 0 bases from V and 3 bases from J, with 12 bases between.

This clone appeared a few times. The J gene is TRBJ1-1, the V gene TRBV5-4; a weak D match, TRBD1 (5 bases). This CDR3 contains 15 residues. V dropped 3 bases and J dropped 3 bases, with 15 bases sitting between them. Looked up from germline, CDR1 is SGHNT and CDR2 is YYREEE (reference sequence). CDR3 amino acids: CASSSVGVADTEAFF. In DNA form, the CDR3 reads TGTGCCAGCAGCTCCGTAGGGGTGGCGGACACTGAAGCTTTCTTT. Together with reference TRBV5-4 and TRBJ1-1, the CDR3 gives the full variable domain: ETGVTQSPTHLIKTRGQQVTLRCSSQSGHNTVSWYQQALGQGPQFIFQYYREEENGRGNFPPRFSGLQFPNYSSELNVNALELDDSALYLCASSSVGVADTEAFFGQGTRLTVV.

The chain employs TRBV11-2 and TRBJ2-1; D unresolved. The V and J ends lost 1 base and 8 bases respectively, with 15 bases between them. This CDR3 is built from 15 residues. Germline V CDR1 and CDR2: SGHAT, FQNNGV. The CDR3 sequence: CASSLVSGKNHEQFF. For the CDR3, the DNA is TGTGCCAGCAGCTTAGTTTCAGGCAAGAACCATGAGCAGTTCTTC.

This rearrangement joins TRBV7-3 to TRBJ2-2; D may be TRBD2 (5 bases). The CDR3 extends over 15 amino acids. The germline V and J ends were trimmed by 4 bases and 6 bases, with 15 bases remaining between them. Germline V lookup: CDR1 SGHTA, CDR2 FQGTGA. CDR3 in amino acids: CASSSTLGSAGELFF. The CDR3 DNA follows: TGTGCCAGCAGCTCCACACTAGGCTCCGCCGGGGAGCTGTTTTTT.

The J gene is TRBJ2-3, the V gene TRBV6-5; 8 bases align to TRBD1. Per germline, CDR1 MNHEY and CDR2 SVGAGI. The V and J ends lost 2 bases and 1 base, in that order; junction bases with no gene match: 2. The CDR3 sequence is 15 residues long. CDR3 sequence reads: CASSYVRGRTDTQYF. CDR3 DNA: TGTGCCAGCAGTTACGTCAGGGGGCGCACAGATACGCAGTATTTT.

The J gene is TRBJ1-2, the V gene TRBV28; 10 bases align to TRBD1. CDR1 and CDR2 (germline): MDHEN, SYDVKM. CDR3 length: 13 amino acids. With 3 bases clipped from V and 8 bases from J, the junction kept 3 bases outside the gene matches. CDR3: CASSLGTGEGYTF. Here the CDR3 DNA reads TGTGCCAGCAGTTTGGGGACAGGGGAAGGCTACACCTTC.

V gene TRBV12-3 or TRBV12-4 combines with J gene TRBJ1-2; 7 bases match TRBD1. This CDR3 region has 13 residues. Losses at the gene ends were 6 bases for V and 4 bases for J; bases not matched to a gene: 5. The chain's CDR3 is CASSTQGLYGYTF. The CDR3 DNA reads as TGTGCCAGCAGCACACAGGGGCTCTATGGCTACACCTTC.

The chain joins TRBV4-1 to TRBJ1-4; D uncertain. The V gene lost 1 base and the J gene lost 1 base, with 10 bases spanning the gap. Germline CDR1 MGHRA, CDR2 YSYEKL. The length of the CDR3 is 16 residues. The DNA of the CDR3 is TGCGCCAGCAGCCAAGGGAGGACCGTAACTAATGAAAAACTGTTTTTT. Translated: CASSQGRTVTNEKLFF.

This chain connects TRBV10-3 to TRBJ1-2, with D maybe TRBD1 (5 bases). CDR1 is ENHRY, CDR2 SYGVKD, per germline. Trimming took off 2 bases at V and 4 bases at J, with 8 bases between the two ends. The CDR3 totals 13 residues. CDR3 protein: CAISETQGYGYTF. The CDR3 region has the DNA TGTGCCATCAGTGAGACCCAGGGCTATGGCTACACCTTC.

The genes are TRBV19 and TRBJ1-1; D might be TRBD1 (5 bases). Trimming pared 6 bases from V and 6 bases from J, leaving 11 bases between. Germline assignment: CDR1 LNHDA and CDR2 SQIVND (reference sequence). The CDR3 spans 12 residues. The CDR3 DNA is TGTGCCAGTAGAGTACCAGGGTCTGAAGCTTTCTTT. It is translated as CASRVPGSEAFF.

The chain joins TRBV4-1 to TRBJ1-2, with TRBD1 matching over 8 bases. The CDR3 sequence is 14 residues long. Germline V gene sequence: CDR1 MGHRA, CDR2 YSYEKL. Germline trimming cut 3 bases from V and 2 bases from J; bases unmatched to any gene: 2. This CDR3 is CASSQDRENYGYTF. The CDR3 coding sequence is TGCGCCAGCAGCCAGGACAGGGAAAACTATGGCTACACCTTC.

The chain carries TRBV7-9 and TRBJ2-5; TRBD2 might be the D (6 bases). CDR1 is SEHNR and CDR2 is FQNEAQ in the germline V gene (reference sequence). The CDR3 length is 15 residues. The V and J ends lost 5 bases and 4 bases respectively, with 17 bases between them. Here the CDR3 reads CASSPNRLGVETQYF. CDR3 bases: TGTGCCAGCAGCCCGAACAGACTAGGCGTAGAGACCCAGTACTTC.

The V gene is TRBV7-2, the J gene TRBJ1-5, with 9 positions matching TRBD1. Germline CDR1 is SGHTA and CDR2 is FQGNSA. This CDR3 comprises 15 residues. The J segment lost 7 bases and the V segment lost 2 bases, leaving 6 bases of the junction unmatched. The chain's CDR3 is CASSLYTGGGQPQHF. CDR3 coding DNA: TGTGCCAGCAGCTTATACACAGGGGGCGGGCAGCCCCAGCATTTT.

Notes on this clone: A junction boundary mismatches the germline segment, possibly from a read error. The CDR3 bases are TGTGCCAGCAGAGACTCCGGGACAGGGGGTTCACCCCTCCACTTT. This gives the protein CASRDSGTGGSPLHF. The chain couples TRBV6-4 to TRBJ1-6; 11 nucleotides align to TRBD1. This CDR3 is 15 amino acids long. CDR1 MRHNA and CDR2 SNTAGT come from the germline V gene.

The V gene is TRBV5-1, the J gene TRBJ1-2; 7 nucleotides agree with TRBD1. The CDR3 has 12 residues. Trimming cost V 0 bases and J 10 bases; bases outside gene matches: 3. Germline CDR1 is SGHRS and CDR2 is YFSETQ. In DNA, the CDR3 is TGCGCCAGCAGCTTGGACAGGGGAGACTACACCTTC. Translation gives CASSLDRGDYTF. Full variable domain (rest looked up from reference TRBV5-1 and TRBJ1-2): KAGVTQTPRYLIKTRGQQVTLSCSPISGHRSVSWYQQTPGQGLQFLFEYFSETQRNKGNFPGRFSGRQFSNSRSEMNVSTLELGDSALYLCASSLDRGDYTFGSGTRLTVV.

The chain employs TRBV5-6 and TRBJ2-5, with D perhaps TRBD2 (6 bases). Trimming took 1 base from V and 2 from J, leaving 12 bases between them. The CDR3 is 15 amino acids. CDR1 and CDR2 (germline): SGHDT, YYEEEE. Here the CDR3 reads CASSLKGGGQETQYF. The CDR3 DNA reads TGTGCCAGCAGCTTGAAGGGAGGCGGACAAGAGACCCAGTACTTC. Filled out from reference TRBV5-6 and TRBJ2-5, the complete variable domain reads DAGVTQSPTHLIKTRGQQVTLRCSPKSGHDTVSWYQQALGQGPQFIFQYYEEEERQRGNFPDRFSGHQFPNYSSELNVNALLLGDSALYLCASSLKGGGQETQYFGPGTRLLVL.

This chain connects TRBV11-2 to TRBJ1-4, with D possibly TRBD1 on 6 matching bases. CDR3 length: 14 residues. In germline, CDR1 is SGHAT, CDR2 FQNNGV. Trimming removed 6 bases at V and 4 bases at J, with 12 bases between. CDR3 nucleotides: TGTGCCAGCAGTTCGGACAGTTTTAATGAAAAACTGTTTTTT. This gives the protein CASSSDSFNEKLFF. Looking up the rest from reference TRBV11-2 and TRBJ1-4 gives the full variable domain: EAGVAQSPRYKIIEKRQSVAFWCNPISGHATLYWYQQILGQGPKLLIQFQNNGVVDDSQLPKDRFSAERLKGVDSTLKIQPAKLEDSAVYLCASSSDSFNEKLFFGSGTQLSVL.

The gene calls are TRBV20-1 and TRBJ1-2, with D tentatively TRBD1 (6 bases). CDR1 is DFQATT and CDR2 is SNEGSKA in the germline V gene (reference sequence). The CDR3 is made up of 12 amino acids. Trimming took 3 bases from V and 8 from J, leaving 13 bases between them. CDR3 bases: TGCAGTGCTAGTGGGACATCCGACGGCTACACCTTC. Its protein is CSASGTSDGYTF.

The CDR3 reads CASSIDSFSGNTIYF. CDR3 DNA sequence: TGTGCCAGTAGTATAGACTCCTTCTCTGGAAACACCATATATTTT. The rearrangement uses TRBV19 and TRBJ1-3; D is undetermined. Germline loops: CDR1 LNHDA, CDR2 SQIVND (reference sequence). The CDR3 is 15 residues long. The V gene lost 0 bases and the J gene lost 0 bases, with 6 bases spanning the gap. Full variable domain (outside the CDR3, taken from reference TRBV19 and TRBJ1-3): DGGITQSPKYLFRKEGQNVTLSCEQNLNHDAMYWYRQDPGQGLRLIYYSQIVNDFQKGDIAEGYSVSREKKESFPLTVTSAQKNPTAFYLCASSIDSFSGNTIYFGEGSWLTVV.

The CDR3, as DNA: TGTGCCAGCAGCTTTGAAGAGCTCGAAGCTTTCTTT. Translated: CASSFEELEAFF. This rearrangement joins TRBV11-2 to TRBJ1-1, with D unclear. V lost 3 bases to trimming and J lost 8 bases, with 10 bases between them. This CDR3 is 12 amino acids long. CDR1 is SGHAT, CDR2 FQNNGV, per germline.

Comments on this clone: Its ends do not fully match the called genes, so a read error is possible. CDR3 nucleotides: TGTGCCAGTAGTATATATGGGGAGGAGAACCCTGAAGCTTTCTTT. Protein product: CASSIYGEENPEAFF. V and J are TRBV19 and TRBJ1-1; D gene ambiguous. From germline, CDR1 is LNHDA and CDR2 SQIVND (reference sequence). CDR3 length equals 15 residues.

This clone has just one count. For the CDR3, the DNA is TGTGCCAGTAGTATCCGTGGCAGCGATACCTATGGCTACACCTTC. Protein: CASSIRGSDTYGYTF. This chain links TRBV19 with TRBJ1-2; no definite D call. Germline V CDR1 and CDR2: LNHDA, SQIVND (reference sequence). The ends were cut back, 3 bases at V and 4 bases at J, with 15 bases in the middle. The CDR3 has 15 residues.

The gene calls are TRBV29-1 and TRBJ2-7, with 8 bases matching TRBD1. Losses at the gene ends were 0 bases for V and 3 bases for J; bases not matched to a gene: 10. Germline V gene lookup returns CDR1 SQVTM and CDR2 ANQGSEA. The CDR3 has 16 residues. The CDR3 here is CSVEETKTGAGYEQYF. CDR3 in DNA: TGCAGCGTTGAAGAGACCAAGACAGGGGCCGGCTACGAGCAGTACTTC.